This T cell receptor beta chain is drawn from a study of shared clonotypes between healthy human individuals. CD45RO-negative CD8 cells positively selected for CCR7 made up the naive population, which excluded terminally differentiated effector memory CD45RA+ cells. Clones were read by immunoSEQ multiplex PCR, and TCRdb kept only the in-frame ones, dropping some. The data show about 610,000 clones, 95% to 96% seen once. Germline CDR1 is MNHEY and CDR2 is SMNVEV (reference sequence). V lost 4 bases, J lost 0 bases, and 10 bases stayed unmatched. CDR3 length equals 17 residues. Specimen: naive CD8+ T cells sorted from blood. J is TRBJ2-7 and V is TRBV27, with 9 nucleotides matching TRBD1. The receptor was isolated from a woman aged 25 to 45 in good health. CDR3 DNA sequence: TGTGCCAGCAGTTCGGACAGGGGATGGGAAAGCTCCTACGAGCAGTACTTC. Residues: CASSSDRGWESSYEQYF.